These 21 T cell receptor beta chains share one sample of origin, sequenced in a study of T cell repertoires in cytomegalovirus infection. The antigens of these receptors remain unknown. Using its own MiXCR run on the reads, TCRdb lists one record per CDR3 protein. The sample shows about 180,000 distinct CDR3 sequences, less than 25% of them seen only once. The sample in question was CD8+ T cells from cultured PBMCs, obtained from culture after CMV antigen stimulation. The source is a human donor in good health (CMV status not recorded). Some clones in this sample may be carry-over from other donors' samples.

J is TRBJ1-2 and V is TRBV12-5; D possibly corresponds to TRBD1 (6 bases). The CDR3 covers 13 residues. V was shortened by 6 bases and J by 8 bases, with 16 bases between the two germline ends. CDR1 and CDR2 (germline): LGHNT, FRNRAP. CDR3 sequence reads: CASGNRQADGYTF. The CDR3 DNA sequence: TGTGCTAGTGGGAATCGACAGGCGGACGGCTACACCTTC.

The chain employs TRBV12-3 or TRBV12-4 and TRBJ1-2; possible D gene TRBD1, 5 bases. V dropped 0 bases and J dropped 2 bases, with 10 bases sitting between them. The CDR3 extends over 15 amino acids. CDR3 residues: CASSLALGDNYGYTF. As DNA, the CDR3 is TGTGCCAGCAGTTTAGCGCTCGGGGACAACTATGGCTACACCTTC.

The chain joins TRBV7-2 to TRBJ2-5; 10 nucleotides line up with TRBD2. CDR1 is SGHTA, CDR2 FQGNSA, per germline. The CDR3 loop spans 16 amino acids. The V gene end was trimmed by 5 bases and the J gene end by 1 base; junction bases not matched to a gene: 7. This CDR3 is CASSQGIAGGQETQYF. The CDR3 DNA sequence: TGTGCCAGCAGCCAGGGGATAGCGGGGGGCCAAGAGACCCAGTACTTC.

The sample holds a few counts of this clonotype. This chain uses TRBV27 with TRBJ1-6; unclear D gene. This CDR3 spans 15 amino acids. V dropped 1 base and J dropped 2 bases, with 6 bases sitting between them. The germline V gene encodes CDR1 MNHEY and CDR2 SMNVEV (reference sequence). CDR3: CASSLYGTYNSPLHF. The CDR3 region has the DNA TGTGCCAGCAGTTTATACGGTACCTATAATTCACCCCTCCACTTT.

The chain couples TRBV6-1 to TRBJ2-1; tentatively, D is TRBD2 (5 bases). Trimming cost V 1 base and J 9 bases, with 13 bases left between them. CDR1 is MNHNS and CDR2 is SASEGT in the germline V gene. This CDR3 spans 14 amino acids. CDR3 DNA: TGTGCCAGCAGTGAAGAAGAGGAGGTCAGTGAGCAGTTCTTC. Its translation is CASSEEEEVSEQFF.

The chain recombines TRBV7-9 with TRBJ2-7, with 7 bases lining up with TRBD1. The germline CDR1 and CDR2 sequences are SEHNR and FQNEAQ (reference sequence). CDR3 length: 13 residues. Unmatched junction bases numbered 7, after V lost 5 bases and J lost 6 bases. DNA of the CDR3: TGTGCCAGCAGCCCGGGGACAGACGTCGAGCAGTACTTC. It yields the protein CASSPGTDVEQYF. Using reference TRBV7-9 and TRBJ2-7 for the parts outside the CDR3, the full variable domain is DTGVSQNPRHKITKRGQNVTFRCDPISEHNRLYWYRQTLGQGPEFLTYFQNEAQLEKSRLLSDRFSAERPKGSFSTLEIQRTEQGDSAMYLCASSPGTDVEQYFGPGTRLTVT.

This clonotype was recorded at least ten times. The rearrangement links TRBV29-1 to TRBJ2-3, with 12 nucleotides matching TRBD2. V dropped 3 bases and J dropped 4; count of bases not matched to a gene: 14. The CDR3 has 18 amino acids. Germline V gene sequence: CDR1 SQVTM, CDR2 ANQGSEA. The CDR3 nucleotides read TGCAGCGTTGAGCCCGCCGGGCTAGCGGGGGGGACTGCAGATACGCAGTATTTT. As protein: CSVEPAGLAGGTADTQYF.

The V and J genes are TRBV7-2 and TRBJ1-6, with D possibly matching TRBD1 (5 bases). CDR1 SGHTA and CDR2 FQGNSA come from the germline V gene. The CDR3 runs 16 residues. Trimming took 0 bases from V and 13 from J, leaving 19 bases between them. The CDR3 DNA reads as TGTGCCAGCAGCTTAGCCCCTGACCAGGGCACATTCCCCCTCCACTTT. This translates into CASSLAPDQGTFPLHF.

Only a few counts were recorded for this clonotype. The rearrangement uses TRBV19 and TRBJ1-1; D gene ambiguous. Per the germline V gene, CDR1 is LNHDA and CDR2 is SQIVND (reference sequence). The V end lost 3 bases, the J end lost 2 bases, and 13 bases lay between the germline ends. The length of the CDR3 is 15 residues. The CDR3 sequence is CASSIAGASNTEAFF. CDR3 coding DNA: TGTGCCAGTAGTATCGCTGGAGCGTCTAACACTGAAGCTTTCTTT.

This sequence joins TRBV5-8 and TRBJ2-7, with no clear D. Between the trimmed V and J ends, which lost 0 bases and 0 bases, there was a span of 10 bases. Germline assignment: CDR1 SGHTS and CDR2 YDEGEE. The CDR3 is 15 amino acids. CDR3: CASSLEPGPSYEQYF. CDR3 DNA sequence: TGTGCCAGCAGCTTGGAGCCAGGACCCTCCTACGAGCAGTACTTC.

CDR3 DNA sequence: TGTGCCATCAGTGAGATCAAGGTGAACACTGAAGCTTTCTTT. Translated: CAISEIKVNTEAFF. The V call is TRBV10-3, the J call TRBJ1-1; D gene ambiguous. The CDR3 length is 14 residues. Germline assignment: CDR1 ENHRY and CDR2 SYGVKD. V was pared by 2 bases and J by 0 bases, with 7 bases between.

V usage is TRBV20-1 and J usage is TRBJ2-7; 12 bases are shared with TRBD1. Germline V CDR1 and CDR2: DFQATT, SNEGSKA (reference sequence). The CDR3 consists of 15 residues. V lost 6 bases to trimming and J lost 2 bases; unmatched junction nucleotides: 8. CDR3 protein: CSASPGQGAAYEQYF. CDR3 sequence (DNA): TGCAGTGCCAGTCCGGGACAGGGGGCGGCCTACGAGCAGTACTTC.

The rearrangement joins TRBV6-5 to TRBJ1-1, with TRBD1 as a possible D gene (5 bases). Germline V gene lookup returns CDR1 MNHEY and CDR2 SVGAGI. The germline V and J ends were trimmed by 0 bases and 5 bases, with 13 bases remaining between them. The CDR3 consists of 15 residues. The CDR3 reads CASSYSPGSGTEAFF. The CDR3 nucleotides read TGTGCCAGCAGTTACTCGCCAGGGTCCGGAACTGAAGCTTTCTTT.

This clonotype has a handful of counts. This chain joins TRBV7-6 and TRBJ1-1; D gene ambiguous. CDR1 is SGHVS and CDR2 is FNYEAQ in the germline V gene. The length of the CDR3 is 12 residues. Trimming stripped 5 bases from V and 5 bases from J, with 9 bases between. CDR3 sequence (DNA): TGTGCCAGCAGCCCGAAAAGGACTGAAGCTTTCTTT. It encodes CASSPKRTEAFF.

The chain recombines TRBV6-6 with TRBJ2-5, with 8 bases identical to TRBD1. The V gene end was trimmed by 4 bases and the J gene end by 5 bases; junction bases not matched to a gene: 12. The CDR3 is 16 residues long. The germline gives CDR1 MNHNY, CDR2 SVGAGI (reference sequence). The CDR3 is CASSSPDRGHLETQYF. CDR3 DNA: TGTGCCAGCAGTTCACCCGACAGGGGTCATTTGGAGACCCAGTACTTC.

The CDR3 spells CASSFLPDGTEAFF. CDR3 DNA sequence: TGTGCCAGCAGTTTTCTCCCAGACGGGACTGAAGCTTTCTTT. The gene calls are TRBV27 and TRBJ1-1; D ambiguous. The CDR3 is 14 amino acids. The germline V and J ends were trimmed by 3 bases and 5 bases, with 13 bases remaining between them. Per germline, CDR1 MNHEY and CDR2 SMNVEV (reference sequence).

This clonotype was observed a handful of times. V and J are TRBV12-5 and TRBJ1-5, with D unresolved. V lost 2 bases and J 4 bases, leaving 3 bases between the germline ends. Germline CDR1 is LGHNT and CDR2 is FRNRAP. The CDR3 totals 12 residues. CDR3 DNA: TGTGCTAGTGGTTTGACGAATCAGCCCCAGCATTTT. This codes for CASGLTNQPQHF. Based on the CDR3 plus reference TRBV12-5 and TRBJ1-5, the full variable domain is DARVTQTPRHKVTEMGQEVTMRCQPILGHNTVFWYRQTMMQGLELLAYFRNRAPLDDSGMPKDRFSAEMPDATLATLKIQPSEPRDSAVYFCASGLTNQPQHFGDGTRLSIL.

This clonotype occurred many times. The chain recombines TRBV28 with TRBJ2-1, with TRBD1 identical over 8 bases. This CDR3 is built from 16 residues. From germline, CDR1 is MDHEN and CDR2 SYDVKM. V lost 3 bases and J lost 4; bases outside the gene matches: 8. The CDR3 loop is CASSFPKDREYNEQFF. CDR3 DNA: TGTGCCAGCAGTTTCCCTAAGGACAGGGAATACAATGAGCAGTTCTTC.

The rearrangement uses TRBV10-2 and TRBJ2-2, with TRBD2 identical over 12 bases. The V gene's germline CDR1 is WSHSY and CDR2 SAAADI. There are 16 residues in the CDR3. V lost 5 bases and J lost 4; bases outside the gene matches: 5. The CDR3 loop reads CASSTGTSGSTGELFF. The CDR3 region has the DNA TGCGCCAGCAGTACCGGGACTAGCGGGTCCACCGGGGAGCTGTTTTTT.

This chain joins TRBV12-3 or TRBV12-4 and TRBJ2-1; D possibly corresponds to TRBD1 (6 bases). The CDR3 sequence is 16 residues long. With 4 bases removed from V and 8 bases from J, the gap between germline ends came to 21 bases. CDR3 region: CASSSTGWSLGDEQFF. CDR3 DNA: TGTGCCAGCAGTTCGACAGGCTGGTCCCTGGGCGATGAGCAGTTCTTC.

The genes are TRBV7-2 and TRBJ2-3, with 9 bases identical to TRBD2. V dropped 2 bases and J dropped 4; count of bases not matched to a gene: 4. CDR3 length equals 15 residues. Germline loops: CDR1 SGHTA, CDR2 FQGNSA. Here the CDR3 reads CASSLISGGSDTQYF. CDR3 coding DNA: TGTGCCAGCAGCTTAATTAGCGGGGGCTCAGATACGCAGTATTTT.